The present entry profiles one T cell receptor beta chain with its context. The antigen remains unidentified. Investigators sought sequencing depths of between 1 in 200,000 and 1 in 1 million T cells. Sequencing was performed with immunoSEQ multiplex PCR; in TCRdb, only in-frame clones are kept and a portion is missing. This table has about 22,000 clones, 78% appearing once. This record belongs to a study of cytotoxic CD8 clonotypes in ibrutinib-treated CLL. For the study at large: There were over nine relapsed/refractory patients and 15 treatment-naive patients, and 17 to 18 were IGHV unmutated. On average, around 89,000 productive rearrangements and 255,043 productive templates per sample.

Trimming removed 0 bases from V and 6 bases from J, with 8 bases in between. Germline lookup yields CDR1 SEHNR and CDR2 FQNEAQ (reference sequence). The CDR3 sequence is 14 residues long. General observations from the study: Clonality rose at ibrutinib response and fell back toward baseline at progression.

The sequence was obtained from a human donor with chronic lymphocytic leukemia. Sequencing used PBMCs, obtained before ibrutinib treatment. This chain uses TRBV7-9 with TRBJ2-2; tentative D call: TRBD2 (5 bases). In DNA form, the CDR3 reads TGTGCCAGCAGCTTAGCGTCACTAGCCGGGGAGCTGTTTTTT. It translates to CASSLASLAGELFF.